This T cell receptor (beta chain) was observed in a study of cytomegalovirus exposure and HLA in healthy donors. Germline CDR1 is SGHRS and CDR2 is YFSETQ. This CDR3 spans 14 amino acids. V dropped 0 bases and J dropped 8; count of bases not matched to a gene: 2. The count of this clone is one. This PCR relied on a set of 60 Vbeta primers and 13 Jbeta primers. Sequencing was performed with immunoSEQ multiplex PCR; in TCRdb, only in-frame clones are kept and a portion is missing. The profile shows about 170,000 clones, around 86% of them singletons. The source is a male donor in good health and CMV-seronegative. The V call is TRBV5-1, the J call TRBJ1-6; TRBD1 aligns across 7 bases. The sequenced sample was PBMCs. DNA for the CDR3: TGCGCCAGCAGCTTGGACAGGGGAGATTCACCCCTCCACTTT. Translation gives CASSLDRGDSPLHF.